The rows below give T cell receptor beta chains drawn from one sample of a study of naive and memory T cell subsets. TCRdb ran MiXCR on the UMI-ligation and nested PCR reads and lists one entry per CDR3 protein. Of tens of thousands of distinct CDR3 sequences in the sample, approximately 11% were seen once. The sequenced material came from naive CD4+ T cells from blood. These receptors were collected from a human donor in good health. The CDR3 runs from the conserved cysteine through the conserved F or W. D genes are given only for firm matches. Clone size is given for some rows only: seen once, a few or many times, or a class if the clone is expanded.

clone_size j_call v_call d_call cdr3_nt cdr3_aa
. TRBJ1-1 TRBV12-3/TRBV12-4 . TGTGCCAGCACCCCGGTCGCTGAAGCTTTCTTT CASTPVAEAFF
. TRBJ1-2 TRBV7-2 . TGTGCCAGCAGCATGGGGGGGCAGGCCTATGGCTACACCTTC CASSMGGQAYGYTF
many TRBJ1-4 TRBV5-5 . TGTGCCAGCAGCTTGGGGGCAGCGAAAGGTGAAAAACTGTTTTTT CASSLGAAKGEKLFF
. TRBJ1-4 TRBV7-9 TRBD1 TGTGCCAGCAGCGAGACAGGGGATGGGAAAAAACTGTTTTTT CASSETGDGKKLFF
many TRBJ2-4 TRBV6-2/TRBV6-3 . TGTGCCAGCAGTTACAGGCCAGCCAAAAACATTCAGTACTTC CASSYRPAKNIQYF
few TRBJ2-5 TRBV28 . TGTGCCAGCAGGCCGGGGGGCCAGGGTAGAGGTGGTCGCCAAGAGACCCAGTACTTC CASRPGGQGRGGRQETQYF
. TRBJ2-7 TRBV18 TRBD1 TGTGCCAGCTCACCCTTAGACAGGGTAGATTACGAGCAGTACTTC CASSPLDRVDYEQYF
many TRBJ2-2 TRBV7-2 . TGTGCCAGCAGCTTAGATACCGGGGAGCTGTTTTTT CASSLDTGELFF
. TRBJ2-2 TRBV7-8 TRBD2 TGTGCCAGCAGCCTCCCCTGGACTAGCCAGTCCGGGGAGCTGTTTTTT CASSLPWTSQSGELFF
many TRBJ1-1 TRBV18 . TGTGCCAGCTCGCAAACAGGGAACACTGAAGCTTTCTTT CASSQTGNTEAFF
many TRBJ2-3 TRBV24-1 . TGTGCCACCAGTGACCCGCCCACAGATACGCAGTATTTT CATSDPPTDTQYF
. TRBJ2-3 TRBV7-9 . TGTGCCAGCAGCCGGTTTGGGGGCTCCACGCAGTATTTT CASSRFGGSTQYF
. TRBJ1-5 TRBV29-1 . TGCAGCGCAACCCGGGAGGGCCCGAATCAGCCCCAGCATTTT CSATREGPNQPQHF
. TRBJ1-4 TRBV27 TRBD1 TGTGCCAGCAGTCGAACAGGGGCAACAAATGAAAAACTGTTTTTT CASSRTGATNEKLFF
many TRBJ2-5 TRBV10-2 . TGCGCCAGCAGCTGGGACGGGATCCAAGAGACCCAGTACTTC CASSWDGIQETQYF
. TRBJ2-7 TRBV25-1 TRBD2 TGTGCCAGCAGTGAACCGACTAGCGGGAGGGCCTTTGAGCAGTACTTC CASSEPTSGRAFEQYF
few TRBJ2-7 TRBV7-2 TRBD2 TGTGCCAGCAGCTTAGGGTTACTAGCGGGATCCTACGAGCAGTACTTC CASSLGLLAGSYEQYF
. TRBJ2-1 TRBV6-5 . TGTGCCAGCAGGCTTTCCGGGACAACTTACAATGAGCAGTTCTTC CASRLSGTTYNEQFF
. TRBJ2-1 TRBV7-8 TRBD2 TGTGCCAGCAGCTTACATCTCCGGACAGCTGGACTAGCGGGCCCCAATGAGCAGTTCTTC CASSLHLRTAGLAGPNEQFF
few TRBJ2-3 TRBV3-1 . TGTGCCAGCAGCTCCCCGGGCTCGCTTACAGATACGCAGTATTTT CASSSPGSLTDTQYF
. TRBJ1-5 TRBV7-2 . TGTGCCAGCAGCTTAAAGGGACACAGTCAGCCCCAGCATTTT CASSLKGHSQPQHF
many TRBJ2-5 TRBV7-2 TRBD1 TGTGCCAGCAGCTTAGCGACAGGGTCGGAGACCCAGTACTTC CASSLATGSETQYF
many TRBJ2-3 TRBV5-1 . TGCGCCAGCAGCGTAGAATCAGGGGCAGATACGCAGTATTTT CASSVESGADTQYF
many TRBJ2-7 TRBV12-3/TRBV12-4 TRBD1 TGTGCCAGCAGTATATCGGACAGGGCAAAGCAGTACTTC CASSISDRAKQYF
few TRBJ2-3 TRBV5-4 TRBD2 TGTGCCAGCAGCTTAGCGGGGATGGCGATAGATACGCAGTATTTT CASSLAGMAIDTQYF
many TRBJ2-3 TRBV7-2 TRBD2 TGTGCCAGCACCCCTGACCGAATAGCGGGGACGGATACGCAGTATTTT CASTPDRIAGTDTQYF
few TRBJ2-5 TRBV28 . TGTGCCAGCAGCCCGTCGACGGCCCAGTACTTC CASSPSTAQYF
many TRBJ2-3 TRBV28 TRBD1 TGTGCCAGCAGGGCGGACAGGGGAGGGGGTACGCAGTATTTT CASRADRGGGTQYF
few TRBJ2-5 TRBV4-2 TRBD2 TGTGCCAGCAGCCAAGACGTCGGGGGGGGGTACCAAGAGACCCAGTACTTC CASSQDVGGGYQETQYF
many TRBJ1-1 TRBV2 . TGTGCCAGCAGATACAGGTTGAACACTGAAGCTTTCTTT CASRYRLNTEAFF